This T cell receptor (beta chain) was captured by sequencing in a study of regulatory T cells in long-lasting Graves disease (dated by TCRdb to the early 2020s). Describing the broader study: Patients with newly diagnosed Graves' disease had been on antithyroid drugs for under 3 months. Peripheral blood TCR sequencing and RNA sequencing compared persistent Graves' disease patients with newly diagnosed Graves' disease patients. The study was registered as a clinical trial and conducted in China. TCR sequencing covered around 13 persistent and 20 or so newly diagnosed Graves' disease patients, about 35 samples in total. The research as a whole found: The small sample size was acknowledged by the authors as a limitation that may reduce accuracy. Persistent Graves' disease patients showed lower TCR Shannon entropy and fewer highly expanded clones than newly diagnosed patients, suggesting clonal expansion. More public clonotypes were shared among persistent patients (2,741) than among newly diagnosed patients (over 900). Only the TCR beta chain was sequenced and analyzed. Preferential use of TRBV28, TRBJ1-2 and TRBJ2-5 was observed in persistent disease, whereas TRBV20-1 and TRBJ2-1 were favored in newly diagnosed disease. Because the primary lesion, thyroid tissue, could not be accessed, the study looked at peripheral blood alone.

The time point label corresponds to: newly diagnosed GD, antithyroid drugs for less than 3 months. For both TCR sequencing and RNA sequencing, RNA was extracted from PBMCs using TRIzol. The diagnosis of Graves' disease followed American Thyroid Association guidelines. Patients were recruited from an endocrinology department in Xi'an, China. Each patient gave roughly 10 milliliters of peripheral blood, collected in an EDTA anticoagulant tube. PBMCs were isolated by Ficoll Paque Plus density gradient separation without further T cell sorting. An Agilent 2100 Bioanalyzer and agarose gel were used to assess RNA quality, and a NanoDrop 2000 was used to measure RNA concentration. Per the germline V gene, SGHNT is the CDR1 and YENEEA is the CDR2. V loses 2 bases of germline sequence and J loses 1 base, and the interval between the two ends is 8 bases. The CDR3 contains 14 residues, cysteine and phenylalanine counted. Only the CDR3 region is kept as DNA, spanning 42 bases read in frame from base 1.

The library was built by means of multiplex PCR. Sequencing used an Illumina HiSeq 4000. CDR3 regions were amplified by Arm-PCR with iRepertoire HTBI primers to construct TCR beta libraries. Before sequencing, the PCR products underwent gel purification. Per the original workflow: Across samples, about 63 TRBV and 13 to 15 TRBJ segments were identified and used for gene usage analysis of CDR3 amino acid clonotypes. COPE and FqMerger were used to merge the filtered high-quality paired reads into contigs. Contigs were aligned with BLAST to IMGT TRBV, TRBD and TRBJ reference genes, and CDR3 was defined per IMGT. Highly expanded clones were defined as clonotypes with a frequency above 0.1%. Repertoire diversity was measured by Shannon entropy, and V-J evenness by the Gini coefficient. Public clonotypes were defined as clonotypes shared by more than one individual. TCRdb reprocessing: public reads trimmed at Q25 with fastp, clones called with MiXCR, in-frame beta chains kept. CDR3 protein duplicates are merged, each entry listing the most common genes and DNA. The V and J calls here are based on TCRdb, not the publication. Counted in this sample were around 400,000 distinct CDR3 sequences; less than 20% of them appeared once. Roughly 20% of the sample is taken by the ten largest.

This clonotype was detected ten times or more. This clone's antigen is unknown. No base quality values were provided; no much bigger clone lies one nucleotide off. The material was peripheral blood mononuclear cells (PBMCs), obtained at new diagnosis, from a patient treated with antithyroid drugs. This clonotype was obtained from a female donor with Graves disease. The sequence joins TRBV11-3 to TRBJ1-1; no D gene is confidently identified. The CDR3 region reads CASSLSAANTEAFF. Here is the DNA: TGTGCCAGCAGCTTAAGTGCTGCGAACACTGAAGCTTTCTTT.